These 32 T cell receptor beta chains were all obtained from the same sample, sequenced in a study of T cells in Graves' hyperthyroidism and ophthalmopathy. TCR beta CDR3 region amplification was performed from RNA transcripts. The primer set for the first-round RT-PCR of the TCR CDR3 was HTBI. TCRdb reprocessed the multiplex PCR reads via MiXCR and lists one record per CDR3 protein. The table has 540,000 or so distinct CDR3 sequences, about 15% seen once; the top ten hold approximately 7.4%. The sample comprised blood. Receptors originate from a woman aged 25 to 39 with Graves' hyperthyroidism.

The V and J genes are TRBV4-1 and TRBJ2-7; perhaps TRBD2 as D (7 bases). The CDR3 is 16 residues long. Trimming shortened V by 1 base and J by 5 bases, and 18 bases separated the two germline ends. Per germline, CDR1 MGHRA and CDR2 YSYEKL. This chain's CDR3 is CASSQGGAGASDEQYF. The CDR3 DNA follows: TGCGCCAGCAGCCAAGGGGGTGCGGGGGCGTCGGACGAGCAGTACTTC.

This clonotype has a count of ten or more. This chain links TRBV7-8 with TRBJ2-3; tentative D call: TRBD1 (5 bases). This CDR3 is 14 amino acids long. Germline V gene data show CDR1 as SGHVS and CDR2 as FQNEAQ. V shed 5 bases and J shed 4 bases, with 13 bases lying between them. The CDR3 DNA is TGTGCCAGCAGCCAACAACAGGTCCCAGATACGCAGTATTTT. Its translation: CASSQQQVPDTQYF.

The chain employs TRBV7-2 and TRBJ1-4; no clear D. With 3 bases removed from V and 4 bases from J, the gap between germline ends came to 9 bases. The CDR3 totals 14 residues. CDR1 is SGHTA and CDR2 is FQGNSA in the germline V gene. In nucleotides, the CDR3 is TGTGCCAGCAGCTTCGACACGATTAATGAAAAACTGTTTTTT. Translated: CASSFDTINEKLFF.

This clonotype was recorded many times. V is TRBV11-2 and J is TRBJ1-2, with D unresolved. CDR1 is SGHAT, CDR2 FQNNGV, per germline. The germline V and J ends were trimmed by 1 base and 2 bases, with 5 bases remaining between them. The CDR3 covers 13 residues. Here the CDR3 DNA reads TGTGCCAGCAGCTTAGTGGAAAACTATGGCTACACCTTC. As protein: CASSLVENYGYTF.

This clonotype has a count of ten or more. The genes are TRBV19 and TRBJ1-1, with 9 positions matching TRBD1. Trimming at V came to 4 bases and at J to 4 bases, leaving 13 bases not matched to a gene. Per germline, CDR1 LNHDA and CDR2 SQIVND (reference sequence). The CDR3 is 17 amino acids. As DNA, the CDR3 is TGTGCCAGTAGTACAGCGGGGGACAGGGCGTTTCCCACTGAAGCTTTCTTT. Protein: CASSTAGDRAFPTEAFF.

The chain carries TRBV18 and TRBJ2-7; D is ambiguous. The CDR3 length is 14 residues. The V gene lost 3 bases and the J gene lost 4 bases, with 13 bases spanning the gap. Germline lookup yields CDR1 KGHSH and CDR2 LQKENI. This chain's CDR3 is CASSPRAFPYEQYF. CDR3 in DNA: TGTGCCAGCTCACCTCGGGCCTTCCCATACGAGCAGTACTTC.

This clonotype was observed many times. The chain employs TRBV10-3 and TRBJ1-1; D remains ambiguous. The CDR3 totals 14 residues. Germline CDR1 and CDR2: ENHRY and SYGVKD. Deletions cut 1 base from V and 5 bases from J, with 11 bases between. The DNA for the CDR3 is TGTGCCATCAGTGAGTATGAGGGATGGACTGAAGCTTTCTTT. Residues: CAISEYEGWTEAFF.

This clonotype was picked up a small number of times. CDR3 in amino acids: CAISVTSGDNEQFF. CDR3 nucleotide sequence: TGTGCCATCAGTGTTACTAGCGGAGACAATGAGCAGTTCTTC. This rearrangement joins TRBV10-3 to TRBJ2-1, with TRBD2 matching 8 bases. The CDR3 runs 14 residues. Trimming removed 4 bases from V and 5 bases from J; junction bases left unmatched: 4. Germline V gene data show CDR1 as ENHRY and CDR2 as SYGVKD.

This clonotype was detected only a few times. V usage is TRBV19 and J usage is TRBJ1-1; D gene ambiguous. Germline loops: CDR1 LNHDA, CDR2 SQIVND (reference sequence). V gave up 7 bases and J gave up 3 bases, with 12 bases separating them. The CDR3 spans 13 residues. The CDR3 protein is CASIWSPYTEAFF. In nucleotides, the CDR3 is TGTGCCAGTATCTGGTCTCCGTACACTGAAGCTTTCTTT.

Many counts were recorded for this clonotype. This chain links TRBV30 with TRBJ2-3, with 8 bases that match TRBD2. After removal of 3 bases from V and 0 bases from J, the junction contained 5 bases not matched to a gene. The germline gives CDR1 GTSNPN, CDR2 SVGIG (reference sequence). The CDR3 covers 15 residues. This chain's CDR3 is CAWRGLAESTDTQYF. In DNA, the CDR3 is TGTGCCTGGAGAGGACTAGCAGAGAGCACAGATACGCAGTATTTT.

There are many counts of this clonotype. This chain links TRBV30 with TRBJ2-4, with D perhaps TRBD1 (8 bases). The CDR3 runs 12 residues. Germline loops: CDR1 GTSNPN, CDR2 SVGIG (reference sequence). Trimming stripped 5 bases from V and 9 bases from J, with 14 bases between. The CDR3, as DNA: TGTGCCTGGGGACAGGGAGGGGGCATTCAGTACTTC. Protein product: CAWGQGGGIQYF.

This clonotype came up many times. The chain has TRBV6-1 and TRBJ2-2; the D is unclear. Germline loops: CDR1 MNHNS, CDR2 SASEGT. Deletions cut 5 bases from V and 3 bases from J, with 4 bases between. The CDR3 covers 12 residues. This chain's CDR3 is CASSPDTGELFF. In DNA, the CDR3 is TGTGCCAGCAGTCCCGACACCGGGGAGCTGTTTTTT.

This clonotype was recorded many times. The chain employs TRBV7-2 and TRBJ2-7; TRBD2 aligns across 11 bases. The CDR3 length is 15 residues. With 5 bases clipped from V and 7 bases from J, the junction kept 10 bases outside the gene matches. In germline, CDR1 is SGHTA, CDR2 FQGNSA. The CDR3 reads CASSPNLAGGWEQYF. The CDR3 DNA follows: TGTGCCAGCAGCCCGAACCTAGCGGGAGGTTGGGAGCAGTACTTC.

This clonotype was seen ten or more times. The gene calls are TRBV6-1 and TRBJ2-7; no definite D call. Germline lookup yields CDR1 MNHNS and CDR2 SASEGT. The CDR3 length is 13 residues. Trimming took off 5 bases at V and 1 base at J, with 9 bases between the two ends. The DNA for the CDR3 is TGTGCCAGCAGTATTACGGAATCCTACGAGCAGTACTTC. Translating gives CASSITESYEQYF.

The rearrangement uses TRBV28 and TRBJ1-6; 9 positions match TRBD1. J gave up 9 bases and V 3 bases, and 6 bases lay outside the gene matches. This CDR3 has 15 amino acids. Per the germline V gene, CDR1 is MDHEN and CDR2 is SYDVKM. The CDR3 sequence: CASSLGQGVGSPLHF. The DNA for the CDR3 is TGTGCCAGCAGTTTGGGACAGGGAGTTGGTTCACCCCTCCACTTT.

The chain uses TRBV19 and TRBJ2-1; D uncertain. The CDR3 is 14 amino acids. V lost 4 bases and J lost 4, with 11 bases in between. Germline V gene data show CDR1 as LNHDA and CDR2 as SQIVND (reference sequence). In DNA, the CDR3 is TGTGCCAGTAGTACCCCCCCGTCTTACAATGAGCAGTTCTTC. As protein: CASSTPPSYNEQFF.

This chain uses TRBV10-3 with TRBJ1-2, with D tentatively TRBD1 (5 bases). The CDR3 is made up of 12 amino acids. Germline V gene lookup returns CDR1 ENHRY and CDR2 SYGVKD. The V end lost 10 bases, the J end lost 4 bases, and 13 bases lay between the germline ends. The CDR3 sequence is CANSGPLYGYTF. CDR3 bases: TGTGCCAACTCGGGACCGCTCTATGGCTACACCTTC.

J is TRBJ2-7 and V is TRBV20-1, with 8 bases aligning to TRBD2. This CDR3 region has 14 residues. Per germline, CDR1 DFQATT and CDR2 SNEGSKA (reference sequence). Unmatched junction bases numbered 4, after V lost 0 bases and J lost 3 bases. The CDR3: CSARDRGLDYEQYF. The CDR3 nucleotides read TGCAGTGCTAGAGATCGGGGACTAGACTACGAGCAGTACTTC.

The table lists this clonotype with many counts. The V and J genes are TRBV30 and TRBJ2-7, with 7 bases aligning to TRBD1. The germline gives CDR1 GTSNPN, CDR2 SVGIG (reference sequence). V gave up 3 bases and J gave up 3 bases; unmatched junction bases: 11. CDR3 length equals 15 residues. Here the CDR3 reads CAWRNRQGQGYEQYF. The CDR3 region has the DNA TGTGCCTGGAGGAATAGACAGGGCCAAGGCTACGAGCAGTACTTC.

The gene calls are TRBV2 and TRBJ2-3; TRBD2 aligns across 10 bases. The CDR3 loop spans 15 amino acids. J lost 5 bases, V lost 5 bases, and 7 bases had no gene match. From germline, CDR1 is SNHLY and CDR2 FYNNEI. The DNA for the CDR3 is TGTGCCAGCAGTTTGAGCGGGGGGGCACGAGATACGCAGTATTTT. It yields the protein CASSLSGGARDTQYF.

The J gene is TRBJ2-1, the V gene TRBV6-6; D is perhaps TRBD2 (6 bases). The germline V and J ends were trimmed by 0 bases and 2 bases, with 14 bases remaining between them. The germline gives CDR1 MNHNY, CDR2 SVGAGI (reference sequence). This CDR3 region has 17 residues. Here the CDR3 reads CASSYSIPGATYNEQFF. As DNA, the CDR3 is TGTGCCAGCAGTTACTCGATCCCGGGAGCCACCTACAATGAGCAGTTCTTC.

The V and J genes are TRBV6-2 or TRBV6-3 and TRBJ2-6; tentatively, D is TRBD1 (5 bases). The length of the CDR3 is 13 residues. CDR1 is MNHEY, CDR2 SVGEGT, per germline. V dropped 6 bases and J dropped 3 bases, with 6 bases sitting between them. CDR3 coding DNA: TGTGCCAGCAGCCAGGGTGGGGCCAACGTCCTGACTTTC. This sequence encodes CASSQGGANVLTF.

This chain's CDR3 is CASSEEGGSTKNIQYF. The CDR3 DNA reads TGTGCCAGCAGTGAAGAAGGGGGCTCAACCAAAAACATTCAGTACTTC. The chain employs TRBV2 and TRBJ2-4; TRBD1 matches 7 bases. The length of the CDR3 is 16 residues. V lost 1 base to trimming and J lost 2 bases; unmatched junction nucleotides: 5. The germline gives CDR1 SNHLY, CDR2 FYNNEI.

This clonotype was seen at least ten times. The chain recombines TRBV30 with TRBJ1-6; 9 positions agree with TRBD1. The germline CDR1 and CDR2 sequences are GTSNPN and SVGIG (reference sequence). With 6 bases clipped from V and 9 bases from J, the junction kept 6 bases outside the gene matches. This CDR3 contains 13 residues. CDR3 residues: CACAGTGPSPLHF. CDR3 nucleotide sequence: TGTGCCTGTGCCGGGACAGGGCCTTCACCCCTCCACTTT.

The V call is TRBV7-2, the J call TRBJ2-7; D gene uncertain. Trimming removed 5 bases from V and 0 bases from J, with 17 bases in between. Germline values: CDR1 SGHTA, CDR2 FQGNSA. This CDR3 spans 16 amino acids. The CDR3 nucleotides read TGTGCCAGCAGCCGCCTGCGGAGTCAAGACTCCTACGAGCAGTACTTC. Its translation: CASSRLRSQDSYEQYF.

This clonotype has only a few counts. The genes are TRBV30 and TRBJ2-3, with 13 bases fitting TRBD2. This CDR3 is built from 18 residues. CDR1 and CDR2 from the germline V gene are GTSNPN and SVGIG (reference sequence). With V trimmed by 0 bases and J by 2 bases, 8 bases remained unmatched. In DNA, the CDR3 is TGTGCCTGGAGTGTACCGGCAGGGACTAGCGGGACCACAGATACGCAGTATTTT. This codes for CAWSVPAGTSGTTDTQYF. The entire variable domain, with the rest obtained from reference TRBV30 and TRBJ2-3, is as follows: SQTIHQWPATLVQPVGSPLSLECTVEGTSNPNLYWYRQAAGRGLQLLFYSVGIGQISSEVPQNLSASRPQDRQFILSSKKLLLSDSGFYLCAWSVPAGTSGTTDTQYFGPGTRLTVL.

This clonotype was found many times. This chain joins TRBV5-1 and TRBJ2-1; D might be TRBD1 (6 bases). This CDR3 is built from 15 residues. Trimming shortened V by 4 bases and J by 0 bases, and 11 bases separated the two germline ends. In germline, CDR1 is SGHRS, CDR2 YFSETQ. CDR3 sequence reads: CASSTGQSSYNEQFF. For the CDR3, the DNA is TGCGCCAGCAGCACCGGACAGAGCTCCTACAATGAGCAGTTCTTC.

This clonotype showed up just a few times. The chain links TRBV27 to TRBJ1-3; 7 bases align to TRBD1. There are 13 residues in the CDR3. J gave up 3 bases and V 5 bases, and 1 base lay outside the gene matches. Germline V lookup: CDR1 MNHEY, CDR2 SMNVEV (reference sequence). In DNA, the CDR3 is TGTGCCAGCAGTCAGGGGGGTGGAAACACCATATATTTT. It yields the protein CASSQGGGNTIYF.

This clonotype was detected many times. The J gene is TRBJ2-7, the V gene TRBV6-1; perhaps D is TRBD1 or TRBD2 (5 bases each). The germline V gene has CDR1 MNHNS and CDR2 SASEGT. With 2 bases removed from V and 2 bases from J, the gap between germline ends came to 13 bases. The CDR3 is 15 residues long. CDR3 region: CASSESGQGPYEQYF. As DNA, the CDR3 is TGTGCCAGCAGTGAAAGCGGTCAGGGCCCCTACGAGCAGTACTTC.

The genes are TRBV10-3 and TRBJ2-1, with D perhaps TRBD1 or TRBD2 (5 bases each). Per the germline V gene, CDR1 is ENHRY and CDR2 is SYGVKD. This CDR3 has 12 amino acids. With 10 bases removed from V and 2 bases from J, the gap between germline ends came to 9 bases. CDR3 loop: CATRGTYNEQFF. DNA of the CDR3: TGTGCCACCCGGGGCACCTACAATGAGCAGTTCTTC.

In its sample, this clonotype was seen a few times. The chain employs TRBV6-1 and TRBJ1-2; TRBD1 agrees at 8 bases. Germline V gene lookup returns CDR1 MNHNS and CDR2 SASEGT. There are 14 residues in the CDR3. The V gene end was trimmed by 7 bases and the J gene end by 3 bases; junction bases not matched to a gene: 7. The CDR3 loop reads CASKDRGGYYGYTF. CDR3 DNA sequence: TGTGCCAGCAAAGACAGGGGAGGTTACTATGGCTACACCTTC.

The table lists this clonotype with a few counts. The CDR3 DNA reads as TGTGCTAGTGGTTTGGTACTCGGGGGACTCTCTTACGAGCAGTACTTC. It is translated as CASGLVLGGLSYEQYF. The chain is built from TRBV12-5 and TRBJ2-7; a possible D gene is TRBD2 (6 bases). The CDR3 is 16 residues long. Germline V lookup: CDR1 LGHNT, CDR2 FRNRAP. Deletions cut 0 bases from V and 4 bases from J, with 16 bases between.